The clone carrying this T cell receptor (beta chain) showed up many times. TCRdb reanalysed the 5' RACE reads using MiXCR and keeps one entry per CDR3 protein. In the table there are 20,000 to 25,000 distinct CDR3 sequences, over 5.5% of which are singletons. The record originates from a study of neurological immune-mediated disorders. The source material was CD8+ T cells from blood. The TCR sequence derives from a man aged 18 to 29 in good health.

This chain's CDR3 is CSVEILGQGITYEQYF. The CDR3 DNA reads TGCAGCGTTGAAATTCTTGGACAGGGTATTACCTACGAGCAGTACTTC. This rearrangement joins TRBV29-1 to TRBJ2-7, with 8 bases that match TRBD1. V lost 2 bases to trimming and J lost 2 bases; unmatched junction nucleotides: 11. Per germline, CDR1 SQVTM and CDR2 ANQGSEA. This CDR3 region has 16 residues.